This T cell receptor beta chain was captured by sequencing in a study of early T cells in non-severe SARS-CoV-2 infection. On the study more broadly: The study sequenced bulk RNA from unsorted whole blood, with chains unpaired.

Study-wide results and limits: There was a bias toward anti-spike CD8 responses in VDJdb matching, which missed private and CD4 specificities.

Germline loops: CDR1 SGHVS, CDR2 FQNEAQ. The length of the CDR3 is 14 residues. The V segment lost 0 bases and the J segment 4 bases; nucleotides outside the gene matches: 2. Concerning this clonotype: The antigen is undetermined.

Attachment of unique molecular identifiers to individual cDNA molecules was performed. TCRdb analysed the 5' RACE reads with MiXCR anew, one entry per CDR3 protein. The table shows 30,000 to 40,000 distinct CDR3 sequences, with roughly 9.3% occurring only once. The chain recombines TRBV7-8 with TRBJ1-2; 7 bases are a match to TRBD1. The specimen was whole blood. The sequence was collected from an adult who was a healthcare worker with PCR-confirmed SARS-CoV-2 infection or an uninfected control (not recorded which). The CDR3 protein is CASSLAGGLYGYTF. Written as DNA, the CDR3 is TGTGCCAGCAGCTTAGCAGGGGGCCTCTATGGCTACACCTTC.